Given below is one TCR beta chain in context. Its antigen is as yet unknown. Additional DNA sequences in this sample encode the identical CDR3. Unmatched junction bases numbered 7, after V lost 3 bases and J lost 8 bases. The V gene's germline CDR1 is SQVTM and CDR2 ANQGSEA. This CDR3 is built from 13 residues. The isolated RNA, all of it, was reverse transcribed, so expressed TCRB transcripts were what got sequenced. Only in-frame clones appear in the TCRdb table, and some are missing; sequencing was by immunoSEQ multiplex PCR. The data contain some 640,000 clones, about 14% of them singletons. The data were taken from a study of beta chain features in type 1 diabetes. About the study: Age and gender were similar between patients and healthy donors, as were cell yields.

Study-level points and caveats: Possibly, sequencing cDNA over-represented cells that had high TCR expression levels. Naive, central memory and Treg TCRB repertoires seemed to resemble each other more closely in patients than they did in healthy donors. Moderate but significant shortening of TCRB CDR3s was recorded in all four CD4+ subsets from Type 1 diabetes patients. A PCR bias possibly favoring shorter templates would apply equally to patients and controls.

This receptor was taken from a man aged 18 to 29 with type 1 diabetes. The chain carries TRBV29-1 and TRBJ1-2; 9 bases are a match to TRBD1. The sample was naive CD4+ T cells from blood. The CDR3 loop reads CSVEGQGAGGYTF. Here the CDR3 DNA reads TGCAGCGTTGAGGGACAGGGAGCGGGCGGCTACACCTTC.